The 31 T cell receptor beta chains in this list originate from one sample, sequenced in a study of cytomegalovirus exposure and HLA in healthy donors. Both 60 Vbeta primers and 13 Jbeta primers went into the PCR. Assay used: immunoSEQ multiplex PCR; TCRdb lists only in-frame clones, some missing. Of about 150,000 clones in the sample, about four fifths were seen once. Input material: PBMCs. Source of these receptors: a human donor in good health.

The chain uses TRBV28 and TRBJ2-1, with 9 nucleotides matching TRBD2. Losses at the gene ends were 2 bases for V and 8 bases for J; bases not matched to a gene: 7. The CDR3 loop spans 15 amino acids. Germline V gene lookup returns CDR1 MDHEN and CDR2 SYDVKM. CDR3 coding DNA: TGTGCCAGCAGTTTAACCGGCGGGAGGGCCTATGAGCAGTTCTTC. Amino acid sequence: CASSLTGGRAYEQFF.

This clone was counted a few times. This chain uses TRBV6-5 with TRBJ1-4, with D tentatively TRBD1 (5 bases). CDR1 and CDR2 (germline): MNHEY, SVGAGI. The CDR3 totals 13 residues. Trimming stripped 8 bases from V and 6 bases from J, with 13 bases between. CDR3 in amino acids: CASGARGDEKLFF. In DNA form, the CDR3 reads TGTGCCAGCGGAGCCCGGGGGGATGAAAAACTGTTTTTT.

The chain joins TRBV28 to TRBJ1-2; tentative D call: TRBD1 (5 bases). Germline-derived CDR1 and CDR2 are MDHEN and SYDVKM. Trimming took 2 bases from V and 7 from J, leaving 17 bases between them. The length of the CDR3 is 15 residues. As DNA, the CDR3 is TGTGCCAGCAGTTTACTTTCGGGGGTGTTGGGTGGCTACACCTTC. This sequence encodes CASSLLSGVLGGYTF.

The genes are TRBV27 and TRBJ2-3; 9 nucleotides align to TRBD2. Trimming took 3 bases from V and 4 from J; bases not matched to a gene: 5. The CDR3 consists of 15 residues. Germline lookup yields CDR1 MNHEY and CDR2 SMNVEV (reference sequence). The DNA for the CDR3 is TGTGCCAGCAGTTTCGGGACTAGCCCCCCAGATACGCAGTATTTT. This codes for CASSFGTSPPDTQYF.

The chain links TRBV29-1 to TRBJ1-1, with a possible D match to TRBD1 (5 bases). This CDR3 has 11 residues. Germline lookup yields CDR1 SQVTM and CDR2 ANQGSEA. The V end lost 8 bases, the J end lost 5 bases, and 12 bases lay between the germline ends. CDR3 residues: CSPGGDTEAFF. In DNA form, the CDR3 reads TGCAGCCCTGGGGGGGATACTGAAGCTTTCTTT.

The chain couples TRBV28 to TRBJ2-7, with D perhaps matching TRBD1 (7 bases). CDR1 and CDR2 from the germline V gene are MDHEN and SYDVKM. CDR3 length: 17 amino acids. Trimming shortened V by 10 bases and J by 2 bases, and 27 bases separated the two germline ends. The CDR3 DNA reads TGTGCCACGGGGACTGCGGGACAGATTTCTTTACCCTACGAGCAGTACTTC. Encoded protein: CATGTAGQISLPYEQYF.

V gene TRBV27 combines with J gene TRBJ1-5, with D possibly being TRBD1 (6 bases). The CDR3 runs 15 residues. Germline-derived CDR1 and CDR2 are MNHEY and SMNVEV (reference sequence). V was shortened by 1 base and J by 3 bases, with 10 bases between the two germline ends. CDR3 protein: CASSLWGGANQPQHF. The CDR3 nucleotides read TGTGCCAGCAGTTTATGGGGGGGGGCCAATCAGCCCCAGCATTTT.

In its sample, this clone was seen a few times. CDR3 DNA sequence: TGTGCCAGCAGCTTGGTCTCACTCTCTGGGGCCAACGTCCTGACTTTC. Protein sequence: CASSLVSLSGANVLTF. The V call is TRBV5-4, the J call TRBJ2-6; D is unclear. CDR1 and CDR2 (germline): SGHNT, YYREEE (reference sequence). The V gene lost 0 bases and the J gene lost 0 bases, with 7 bases spanning the gap. CDR3 length equals 16 residues.

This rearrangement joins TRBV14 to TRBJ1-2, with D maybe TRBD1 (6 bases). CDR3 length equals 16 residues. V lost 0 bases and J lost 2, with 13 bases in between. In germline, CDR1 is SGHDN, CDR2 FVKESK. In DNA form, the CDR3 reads TGTGCCAGCAGCCAAGATCTAGGACAGTGGAACTATGGCTACACCTTC. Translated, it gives CASSQDLGQWNYGYTF.

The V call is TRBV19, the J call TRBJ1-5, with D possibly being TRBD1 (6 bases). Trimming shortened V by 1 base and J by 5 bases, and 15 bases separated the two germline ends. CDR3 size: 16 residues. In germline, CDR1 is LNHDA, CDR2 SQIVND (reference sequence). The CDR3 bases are TGTGCCAGTAGTATAGGTACAGGGTTTGCTGATCAGCCCCAGCATTTT. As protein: CASSIGTGFADQPQHF.

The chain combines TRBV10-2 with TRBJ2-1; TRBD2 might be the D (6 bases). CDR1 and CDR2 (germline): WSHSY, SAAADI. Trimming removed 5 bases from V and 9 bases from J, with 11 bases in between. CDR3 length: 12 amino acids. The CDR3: CASSWAGTEQFF. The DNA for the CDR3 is TGCGCCAGCAGTTGGGCGGGGACTGAGCAGTTCTTC.

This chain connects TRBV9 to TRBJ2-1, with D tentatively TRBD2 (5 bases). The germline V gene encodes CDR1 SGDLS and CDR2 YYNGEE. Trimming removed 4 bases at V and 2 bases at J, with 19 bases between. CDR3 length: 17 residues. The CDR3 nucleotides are TGTGCCAGCAGCTCAGGACCGGGAACAGCTGCCTACAATGAGCAGTTCTTC. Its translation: CASSSGPGTAAYNEQFF.

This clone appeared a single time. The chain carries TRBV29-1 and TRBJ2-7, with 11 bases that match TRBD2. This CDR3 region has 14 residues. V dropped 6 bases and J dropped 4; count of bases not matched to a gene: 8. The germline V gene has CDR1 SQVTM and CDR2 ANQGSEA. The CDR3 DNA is TGCAGCGTGCTACTAGCGGGGGTAGGTTACGAGCAGTACTTC. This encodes CSVLLAGVGYEQYF.

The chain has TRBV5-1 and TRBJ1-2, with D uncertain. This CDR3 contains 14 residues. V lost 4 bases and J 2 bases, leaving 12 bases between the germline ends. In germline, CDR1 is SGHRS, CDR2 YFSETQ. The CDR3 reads CASSPGLRNYGYTF. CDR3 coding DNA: TGCGCCAGCAGCCCAGGACTGAGAAACTATGGCTACACCTTC.

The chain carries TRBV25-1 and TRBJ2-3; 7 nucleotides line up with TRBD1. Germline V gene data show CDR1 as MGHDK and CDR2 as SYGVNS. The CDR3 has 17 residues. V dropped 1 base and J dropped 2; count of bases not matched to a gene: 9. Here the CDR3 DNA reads TGTGCCAGCAGTGAATGGGAAGGGGGCCTACACACAGATACGCAGTATTTT. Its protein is CASSEWEGGLHTDTQYF.

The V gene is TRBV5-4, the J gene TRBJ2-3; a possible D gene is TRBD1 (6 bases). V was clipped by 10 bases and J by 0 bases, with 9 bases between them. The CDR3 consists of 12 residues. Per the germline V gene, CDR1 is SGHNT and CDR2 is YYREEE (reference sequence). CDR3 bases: TGTGCCTTCAGGGGAAGCACAGATACGCAGTATTTT. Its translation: CAFRGSTDTQYF.

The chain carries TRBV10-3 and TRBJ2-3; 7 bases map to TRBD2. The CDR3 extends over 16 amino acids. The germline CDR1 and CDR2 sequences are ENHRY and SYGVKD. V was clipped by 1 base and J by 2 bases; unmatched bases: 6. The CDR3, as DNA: TGTGCCATCAGTGAGTTGGGCGGGAGTTTCACAGATACGCAGTATTTT. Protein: CAISELGGSFTDTQYF.

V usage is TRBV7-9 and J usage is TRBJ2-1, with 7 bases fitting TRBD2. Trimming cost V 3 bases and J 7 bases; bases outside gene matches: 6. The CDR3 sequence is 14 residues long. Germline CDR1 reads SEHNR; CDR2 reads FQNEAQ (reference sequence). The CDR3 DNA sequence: TGTGCCAGCAGCTTCGGTGGCGGGGGAAATGAGCAGTTCTTC. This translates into CASSFGGGGNEQFF.

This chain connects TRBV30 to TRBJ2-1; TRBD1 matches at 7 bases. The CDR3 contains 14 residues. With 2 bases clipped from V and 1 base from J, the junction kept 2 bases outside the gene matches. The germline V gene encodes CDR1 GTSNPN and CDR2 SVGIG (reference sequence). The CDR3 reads CAWSPGQSYNEQFF. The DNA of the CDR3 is TGTGCCTGGAGTCCGGGACAGTCCTACAATGAGCAGTTCTTC.

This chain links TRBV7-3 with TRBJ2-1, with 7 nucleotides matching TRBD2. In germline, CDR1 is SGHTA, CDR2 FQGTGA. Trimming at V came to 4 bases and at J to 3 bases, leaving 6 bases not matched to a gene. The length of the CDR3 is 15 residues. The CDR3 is CASSSGLADYNEQFF. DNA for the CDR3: TGTGCCAGCAGCTCCGGTCTAGCGGACTACAATGAGCAGTTCTTC.

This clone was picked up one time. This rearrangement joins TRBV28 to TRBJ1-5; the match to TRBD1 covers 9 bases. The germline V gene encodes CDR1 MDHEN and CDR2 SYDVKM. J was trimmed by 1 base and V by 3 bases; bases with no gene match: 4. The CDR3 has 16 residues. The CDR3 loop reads CASSFSGTGSNQPQHF. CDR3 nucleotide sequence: TGTGCCAGCAGTTTCTCCGGGACAGGGAGCAATCAGCCCCAGCATTTT. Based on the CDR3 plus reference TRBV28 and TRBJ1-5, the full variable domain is DVKVTQSSRYLVKRTGEKVFLECVQDMDHENMFWYRQDPGLGLRLIYFSYDVKMKEKGDIPEGYSVSREKKERFSLILESASTNQTSMYLCASSFSGTGSNQPQHFGDGTRLSIL.

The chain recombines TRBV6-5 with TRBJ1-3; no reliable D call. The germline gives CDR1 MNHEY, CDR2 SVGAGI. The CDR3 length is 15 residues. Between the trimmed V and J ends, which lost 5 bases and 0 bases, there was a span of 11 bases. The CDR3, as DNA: TGTGCCAGCAGTACGGGTTTTTCCTCTGGAAACACCATATATTTT. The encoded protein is CASSTGFSSGNTIYF.

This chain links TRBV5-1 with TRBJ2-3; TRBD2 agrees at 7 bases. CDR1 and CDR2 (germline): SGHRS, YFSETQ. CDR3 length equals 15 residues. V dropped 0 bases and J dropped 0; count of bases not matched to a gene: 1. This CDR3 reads CASSLERGSTDTQYF. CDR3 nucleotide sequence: TGCGCCAGCAGCTTGGAGCGGGGTAGCACAGATACGCAGTATTTT.

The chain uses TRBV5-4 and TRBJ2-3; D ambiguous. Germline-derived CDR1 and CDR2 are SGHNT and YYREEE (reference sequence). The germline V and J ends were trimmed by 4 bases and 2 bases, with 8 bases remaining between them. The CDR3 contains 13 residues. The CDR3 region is CASSPSFTDTQYF. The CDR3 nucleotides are TGTGCCAGCAGCCCCTCCTTCACAGATACGCAGTATTTT.

This CDR3 is CAGRTSGKYEQYF. CDR3 in DNA: TGTGCCGGAAGGACTAGCGGGAAATACGAGCAGTACTTC. The chain employs TRBV6-1 and TRBJ2-7; 12 bases are shared with TRBD2. V shed 11 bases and J 4 bases; nucleotides not matched to a gene: 6. The CDR3 consists of 13 residues. CDR1 and CDR2 (germline): MNHNS, SASEGT.

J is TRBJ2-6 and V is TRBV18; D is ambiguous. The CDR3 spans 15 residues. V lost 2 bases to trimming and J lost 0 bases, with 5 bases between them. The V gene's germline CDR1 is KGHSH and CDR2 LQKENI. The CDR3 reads CASSPSSSGANVLTF. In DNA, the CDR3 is TGTGCCAGCTCACCATCCAGCTCTGGGGCCAACGTCCTGACTTTC.

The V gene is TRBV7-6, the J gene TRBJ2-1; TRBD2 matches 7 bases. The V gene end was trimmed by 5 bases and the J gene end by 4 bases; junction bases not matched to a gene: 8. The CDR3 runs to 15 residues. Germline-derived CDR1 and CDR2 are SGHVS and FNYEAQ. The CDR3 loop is CASSASSGGYNEQFF. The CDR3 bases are TGTGCCAGCAGCGCATCTAGCGGAGGATACAATGAGCAGTTCTTC.

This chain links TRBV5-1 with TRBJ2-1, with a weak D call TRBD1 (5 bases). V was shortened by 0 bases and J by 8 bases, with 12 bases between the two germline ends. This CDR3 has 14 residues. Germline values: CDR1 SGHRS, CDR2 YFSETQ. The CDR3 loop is CASSLEGARDEQFF. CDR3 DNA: TGCGCCAGCAGCTTGGAAGGGGCTAGAGATGAGCAGTTCTTC.

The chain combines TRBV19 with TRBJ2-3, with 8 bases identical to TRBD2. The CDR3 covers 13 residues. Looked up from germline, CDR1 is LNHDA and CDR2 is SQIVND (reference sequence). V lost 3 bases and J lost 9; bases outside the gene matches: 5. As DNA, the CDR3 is TGTGCCAGTAGTATTGGACTAGCAGGCACGCAGTATTTT. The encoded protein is CASSIGLAGTQYF.

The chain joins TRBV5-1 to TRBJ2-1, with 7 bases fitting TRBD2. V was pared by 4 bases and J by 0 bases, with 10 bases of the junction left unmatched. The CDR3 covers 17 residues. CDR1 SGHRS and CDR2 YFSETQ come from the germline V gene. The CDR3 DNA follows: TGCGCCAGCAGCCAATTTTTAGCGGGCCGCTCCTACAATGAGCAGTTCTTC. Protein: CASSQFLAGRSYNEQFF.

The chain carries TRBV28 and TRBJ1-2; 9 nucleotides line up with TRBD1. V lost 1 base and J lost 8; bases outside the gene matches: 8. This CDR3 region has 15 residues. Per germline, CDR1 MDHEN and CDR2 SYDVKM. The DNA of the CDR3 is TGTGCCAGCAGTTTATATGGACAGGGGAGTGACGGCTACACCTTC. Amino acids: CASSLYGQGSDGYTF.